The present T cell receptor (beta chain) was sequenced within a study of blood T cell repertoires in COVID-19. About the study: T cells, B-cell-depleted T cells, or PBMCs supplied cDNA or gDNA.

Germline lookup yields CDR1 MNHEY and CDR2 SVGAGI. Trimming pared 6 bases from V and 5 bases from J, leaving 10 bases between. This CDR3 is built from 12 residues. The data were produced by immunoSEQ multiplex PCR, yet TCRdb's version contains in-frame clones alone and is incomplete. The table has approximately 190,000 clones, over 75% seen once. This receptor was obtained from a middle-aged woman who had recovered from COVID-19. The specimen sequenced was peripheral blood. The chain has TRBV6-5 and TRBJ1-2, with a tentative D call TRBD1 (6 bases). CDR3 protein: CASRTGLYGYTF. The CDR3 coding sequence is TGTGCCAGCAGAACAGGGTTATATGGCTACACCTTC.